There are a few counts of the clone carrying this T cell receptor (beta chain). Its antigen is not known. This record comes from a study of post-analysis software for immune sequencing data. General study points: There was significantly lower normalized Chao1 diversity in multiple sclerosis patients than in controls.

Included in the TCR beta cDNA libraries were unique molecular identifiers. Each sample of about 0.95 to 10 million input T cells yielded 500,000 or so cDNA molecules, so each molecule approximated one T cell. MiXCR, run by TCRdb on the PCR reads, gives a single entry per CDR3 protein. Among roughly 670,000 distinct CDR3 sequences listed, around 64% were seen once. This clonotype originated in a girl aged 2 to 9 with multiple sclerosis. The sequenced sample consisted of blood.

The CDR3 DNA reads TGTGCCAGCAGGAGTACGGGCTCCTACAATGAGCAGTTCTTC. Encoded protein: CASRSTGSYNEQFF. The J gene is TRBJ2-1, the V gene TRBV6-5; the D is unclear. The V end lost 6 bases, the J end lost 0 bases, and 9 bases lay between the germline ends. The CDR3 loop spans 14 amino acids. Germline CDR1 and CDR2: MNHEY and SVGAGI.